The rows below give T cell receptor beta chains drawn from one sample of a study of blood T cell repertoires in COVID-19. The table came from immunoSEQ multiplex PCR; TCRdb's copy has only in-frame clones and leaves some out. The sample holds some 150,000 clones, almost 85% seen once. Sequencing was performed on peripheral blood. The origin of the receptors is a man aged 40-55 years who had recovered from COVID-19. Both conserved end residues are part of each CDR3. The D gene is left open where the match is weak. A row's size may be missing; if present it is once, few, many or a size class.

D gene: .; J gene: TRBJ1-2; CDR3 length: 13; clone size: .; V gene: TRBV27; CDR3 protein: CASRLNEDYGYTF; CDR3 DNA: TGTGCCAGCAGGTTGAATGAGGACTATGGCTACACCTTC
D gene: .; J gene: TRBJ1-1; CDR3 length: 13; clone size: .; V gene: TRBV7-3; CDR3 protein: CASSEQGNTEAFF; CDR3 DNA: TGTGCCAGCAGTGAACAGGGTAACACTGAAGCTTTCTTT
D gene: TRBD2; J gene: TRBJ2-1; CDR3 length: 18; clone size: .; V gene: TRBV5-1; CDR3 protein: CASSLGAGGPSSYNEQFF; CDR3 DNA: TGCGCCAGCAGCTTGGGGGCGGGAGGGCCTTCCAGCTACAATGAGCAGTTCTTC
D gene: TRBD1; J gene: TRBJ2-3; CDR3 length: 17; clone size: .; V gene: TRBV19; CDR3 protein: CASSIVRTGWDTDTQYF; CDR3 DNA: TGTGCCAGTAGTATCGTCCGGACAGGGTGGGACACAGATACGCAGTATTTT
D gene: TRBD1; J gene: TRBJ2-7; CDR3 length: 15; clone size: .; V gene: TRBV7-2; CDR3 protein: CASSLDSRGFGEQYF; CDR3 DNA: TGTGCCAGCAGCTTAGATAGCAGGGGGTTCGGGGAGCAGTACTTC
D gene: TRBD2; J gene: TRBJ2-5; CDR3 length: 16; clone size: .; V gene: TRBV19; CDR3 protein: CASSMGLAGVGETQYF; CDR3 DNA: TGTGCCAGTAGTATGGGACTAGCGGGGGTAGGAGAGACCCAGTACTTC
D gene: .; J gene: TRBJ1-2; CDR3 length: 12; clone size: once; V gene: TRBV12-3/TRBV12-4; CDR3 protein: CASGRQSYGYTF; CDR3 DNA: TGTGCCAGCGGCCGACAGAGCTATGGCTACACCTTC
D gene: TRBD1; J gene: TRBJ2-2; CDR3 length: 18; clone size: .; V gene: TRBV6-1; CDR3 protein: CASSETLPGQGRAGELFF; CDR3 DNA: TGTGCCAGCAGTGAAACCCTTCCGGGACAGGGTCGGGCCGGGGAGCTGTTTTTT
D gene: TRBD1; J gene: TRBJ2-7; CDR3 length: 13; clone size: .; V gene: TRBV7-2; CDR3 protein: CASRMTGGPTQYF; CDR3 DNA: TGTGCCAGCAGGATGACAGGGGGCCCCACCCAGTACTTC
D gene: TRBD1; J gene: TRBJ2-4; CDR3 length: 15; clone size: .; V gene: TRBV5-6; CDR3 protein: CASSFQTGTALIQYF; CDR3 DNA: TGTGCCAGCAGCTTTCAAACCGGGACAGCCTTGATTCAGTACTTC
D gene: .; J gene: TRBJ2-2; CDR3 length: 14; clone size: .; V gene: TRBV2; CDR3 protein: CASSEVRGPGELFF; CDR3 DNA: TGTGCCAGCAGTGAAGTGCGGGGTCCCGGGGAGCTGTTTTTT
D gene: .; J gene: TRBJ1-2; CDR3 length: 13; clone size: .; V gene: TRBV6-6; CDR3 protein: CASSYSNGGSYTF; CDR3 DNA: TGTGCCAGCAGTTACTCGAACGGGGGAAGCTACACCTTC
D gene: .; J gene: TRBJ1-1; CDR3 length: 13; clone size: .; V gene: TRBV2; CDR3 protein: CASRTGGNTEAFF; CDR3 DNA: TGTGCCAGCAGAACAGGTGGGAACACTGAAGCTTTCTTT
D gene: TRBD1; J gene: TRBJ2-3; CDR3 length: 13; clone size: .; V gene: TRBV12-3/TRBV12-4; CDR3 protein: CASRIQGADTQYF; CDR3 DNA: TGTGCCAGCAGAATACAGGGGGCAGATACGCAGTATTTT
D gene: TRBD1; J gene: TRBJ1-1; CDR3 length: 11; clone size: .; V gene: TRBV25-1; CDR3 protein: CASGQGREAFF; CDR3 DNA: TGTGCCAGCGGACAGGGCCGTGAAGCTTTCTTT
D gene: TRBD1; J gene: TRBJ2-7; CDR3 length: 15; clone size: once; V gene: TRBV6-1; CDR3 protein: CASSDRDRAQREQYF; CDR3 DNA: TGTGCCAGCAGTGACAGGGACAGGGCACAGAGAGAGCAGTACTTC
D gene: .; J gene: TRBJ1-3; CDR3 length: 16; clone size: .; V gene: TRBV4-3; CDR3 protein: CASSQDYTASGNTIYF; CDR3 DNA: TGCGCCAGCAGCCAAGATTACACAGCCTCAGGAAACACCATATATTTT
D gene: TRBD1; J gene: TRBJ1-4; CDR3 length: 16; clone size: .; V gene: TRBV5-8; CDR3 protein: CASSKRQGATNEKLFF; CDR3 DNA: TGTGCCAGCAGCAAACGACAGGGGGCAACTAATGAAAAACTGTTTTTT
D gene: TRBD2; J gene: TRBJ2-1; CDR3 length: 19; clone size: .; V gene: TRBV9; CDR3 protein: CASSSRGLAGDPSYNEQFF; CDR3 DNA: TGTGCCAGCAGCTCCCGTGGGCTAGCGGGAGATCCCTCCTACAATGAGCAGTTCTTC
D gene: .; J gene: TRBJ2-5; CDR3 length: 14; clone size: .; V gene: TRBV9; CDR3 protein: CASSVGAGRETQYF; CDR3 DNA: TGTGCCAGCAGCGTAGGGGCAGGGCGAGAGACCCAGTACTTC
D gene: .; J gene: TRBJ2-1; CDR3 length: 18; clone size: .; V gene: TRBV6-2/TRBV6-3; CDR3 protein: CASSLSVWSGERAGEQFF; CDR3 DNA: TGTGCCAGCAGTTTGTCCGTTTGGTCTGGGGAGAGAGCAGGAGAGCAGTTCTTC
D gene: .; J gene: TRBJ1-5; CDR3 length: 15; clone size: .; V gene: TRBV24-1; CDR3 protein: CATSDSVAGSQPQHF; CDR3 DNA: TGTGCCACCAGTGATTCGGTGGCGGGGTCACAGCCCCAGCATTTT
D gene: .; J gene: TRBJ2-7; CDR3 length: 12; clone size: .; V gene: TRBV28; CDR3 protein: CASLTDTYEQYF; CDR3 DNA: TGTGCCAGCCTGACTGATACCTACGAGCAGTACTTC
D gene: .; J gene: TRBJ2-7; CDR3 length: 11; clone size: .; V gene: TRBV20-1; CDR3 protein: CSAAQSYEQYF; CDR3 DNA: TGCAGTGCTGCCCAGTCCTACGAGCAGTACTTC
D gene: .; J gene: TRBJ1-3; CDR3 length: 14; clone size: many; V gene: TRBV15; CDR3 protein: CATSFRGSGNTIYF; CDR3 DNA: TGTGCCACCAGCTTCAGGGGTTCCGGAAACACCATATATTTT
D gene: TRBD2; J gene: TRBJ2-3; CDR3 length: 16; clone size: .; V gene: TRBV18; CDR3 protein: CASSTQTSGSTDTQYF; CDR3 DNA: TGTGCCAGCTCAACCCAGACTAGCGGGAGCACAGATACGCAGTATTTT
D gene: .; J gene: TRBJ1-6; CDR3 length: 13; clone size: .; V gene: TRBV7-2; CDR3 protein: CASSSFPDSPLHF; CDR3 DNA: TGTGCCAGCAGCTCGTTTCCAGATTCACCCCTCCACTTT
D gene: TRBD2; J gene: TRBJ2-1; CDR3 length: 14; clone size: .; V gene: TRBV11-2; CDR3 protein: CASSSTSGGNEQFF; CDR3 DNA: TGTGCCAGCAGCAGTACTAGCGGGGGGAATGAGCAGTTCTTC
D gene: .; J gene: TRBJ1-2; CDR3 length: 14; clone size: .; V gene: TRBV9; CDR3 protein: CASSARQSYYGYTF; CDR3 DNA: TGTGCCAGCAGCGCCCGACAGAGCTATTATGGCTACACCTTC
D gene: .; J gene: TRBJ2-6; CDR3 length: 15; clone size: .; V gene: TRBV11-2; CDR3 protein: CASSLAGSGANVLTF; CDR3 DNA: TGTGCCAGCAGCTTAGCGGGGTCTGGGGCCAACGTCCTGACTTTC
D gene: TRBD2; J gene: TRBJ2-3; CDR3 length: 17; clone size: .; V gene: TRBV10-3; CDR3 protein: CAISESWLAGFTDTQYF; CDR3 DNA: TGTGCCATCAGTGAGTCGTGGCTAGCGGGATTCACAGATACGCAGTATTTT
D gene: .; J gene: TRBJ2-2; CDR3 length: 16; clone size: .; V gene: TRBV3-1/TRBV3-2; CDR3 protein: CASSQGLASNTGELFF; CDR3 DNA: TGTGCCAGCAGCCAAGGCCTAGCTTCGAACACCGGGGAGCTGTTTTTT
D gene: .; J gene: TRBJ1-5; CDR3 length: 12; clone size: .; V gene: TRBV28; CDR3 protein: CASNDWDQPQHF; CDR3 DNA: TGTGCCAGCAATGACTGGGATCAGCCCCAGCATTTT
D gene: TRBD1; J gene: TRBJ1-2; CDR3 length: 12; clone size: .; V gene: TRBV12-3/TRBV12-4; CDR3 protein: CASRGQVYGYTF; CDR3 DNA: TGTGCCAGTAGGGGACAGGTCTATGGCTACACCTTC
D gene: TRBD1; J gene: TRBJ2-7; CDR3 length: 14; clone size: .; V gene: TRBV5-4; CDR3 protein: CASSQRTGIYEQYF; CDR3 DNA: TGTGCCAGCAGCCAACGGACAGGGATCTACGAGCAGTACTTC
D gene: TRBD2; J gene: TRBJ2-7; CDR3 length: 15; clone size: .; V gene: TRBV28; CDR3 protein: CASSWGASGSYEQYF; CDR3 DNA: TGTGCCAGCAGTTGGGGGGCTAGCGGGTCCTACGAGCAGTACTTC
D gene: TRBD1; J gene: TRBJ2-5; CDR3 length: 14; clone size: .; V gene: TRBV6-2/TRBV6-3; CDR3 protein: CASSYWTGSGTQYF; CDR3 DNA: TGTGCCAGCAGTTACTGGACAGGGTCCGGGACCCAGTACTTC